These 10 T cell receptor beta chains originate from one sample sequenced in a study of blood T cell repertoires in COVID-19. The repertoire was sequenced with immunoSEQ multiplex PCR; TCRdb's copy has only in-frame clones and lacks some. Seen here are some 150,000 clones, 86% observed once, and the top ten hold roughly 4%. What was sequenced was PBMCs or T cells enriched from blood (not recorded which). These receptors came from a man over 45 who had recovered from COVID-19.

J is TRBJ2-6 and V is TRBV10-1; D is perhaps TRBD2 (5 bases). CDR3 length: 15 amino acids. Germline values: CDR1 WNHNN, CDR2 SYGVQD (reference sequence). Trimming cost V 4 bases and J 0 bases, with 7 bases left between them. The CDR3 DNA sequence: TGCGCCAGCAGTGGAGGGTACTCTGGGGCCAACGTCCTGACTTTC. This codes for CASSGGYSGANVLTF.

The CDR3 region has the DNA TGTGCCAGCAGAAGACAGGGGGCCACCAATCAGCCCCAGCATTTT. This encodes CASRRQGATNQPQHF. The rearrangement uses TRBV6-5 and TRBJ1-5; 10 positions match TRBD1. The germline CDR1 and CDR2 sequences are MNHEY and SVGAGI. Trimming took 6 bases from V and 3 from J; bases not matched to a gene: 5. The CDR3 has 15 amino acids.

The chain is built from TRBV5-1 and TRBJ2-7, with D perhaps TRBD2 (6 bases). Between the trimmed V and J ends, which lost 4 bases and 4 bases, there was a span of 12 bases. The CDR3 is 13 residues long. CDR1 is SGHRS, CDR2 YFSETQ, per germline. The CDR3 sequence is CASSPGTPYEQYF. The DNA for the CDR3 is TGCGCCAGCAGCCCCGGGACTCCATACGAGCAGTACTTC.

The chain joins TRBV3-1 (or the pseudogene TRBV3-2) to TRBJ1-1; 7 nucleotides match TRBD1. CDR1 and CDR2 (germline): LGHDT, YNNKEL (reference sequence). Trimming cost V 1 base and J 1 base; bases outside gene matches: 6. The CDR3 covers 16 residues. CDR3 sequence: CASSQGGQFRNTEAFF. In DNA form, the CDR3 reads TGTGCCAGCAGCCAAGGGGGACAGTTTAGGAACACTGAAGCTTTCTTT.

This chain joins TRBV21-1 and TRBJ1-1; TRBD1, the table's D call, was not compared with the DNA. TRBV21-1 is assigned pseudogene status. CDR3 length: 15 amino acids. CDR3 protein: CASSNKTGVNTEAFF. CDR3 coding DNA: TGTGCCAGCAGCAACAAGACAGGAGTGAACACTGAAGCTTTCTTT.

The CDR3 is CATSEDRGETQYF. As DNA, the CDR3 is TGTGCCACCAGTGAGGACAGGGGTGAGACCCAGTACTTC. The V and J genes are TRBV24-1 and TRBJ2-5, with 9 bases that match TRBD1. After removal of 4 bases from V and 5 bases from J, the junction contained 1 base not matched to a gene. The CDR3 is 13 amino acids. Germline V gene sequence: CDR1 KGHDR, CDR2 SFDVKD.

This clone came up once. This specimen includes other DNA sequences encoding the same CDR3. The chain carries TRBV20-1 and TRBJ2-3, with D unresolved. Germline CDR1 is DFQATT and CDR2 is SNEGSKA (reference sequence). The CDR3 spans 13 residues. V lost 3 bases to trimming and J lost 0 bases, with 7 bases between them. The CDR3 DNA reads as TGCAGTGCTAGTCTGTTTAGCACAGATACGCAGTATTTT. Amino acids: CSASLFSTDTQYF.

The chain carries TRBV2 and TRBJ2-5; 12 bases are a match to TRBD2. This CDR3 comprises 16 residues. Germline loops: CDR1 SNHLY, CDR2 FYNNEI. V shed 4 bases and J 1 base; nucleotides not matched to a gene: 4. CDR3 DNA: TGTGCCAGCAGTGGGACTAGCGGGACGAGCCAAGAGACCCAGTACTTC. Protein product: CASSGTSGTSQETQYF. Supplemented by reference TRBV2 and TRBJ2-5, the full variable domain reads EPEVTQTPSHQVTQMGQEVILRCVPISNHLYFYWYRQILGQKVEFLVSFYNNEISEKSEIFDDQFSVERPDGSNFTLKIRSTKLEDSAMYFCASSGTSGTSQETQYFGPGTRLLVL.

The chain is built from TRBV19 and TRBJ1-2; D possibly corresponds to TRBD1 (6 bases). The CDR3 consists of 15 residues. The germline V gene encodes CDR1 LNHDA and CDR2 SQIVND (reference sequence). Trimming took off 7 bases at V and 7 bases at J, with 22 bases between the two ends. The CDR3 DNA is TGTGCCAGTACCCCCACAGGGTATCTGCGTAGTGGCTACACCTTC. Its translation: CASTPTGYLRSGYTF.

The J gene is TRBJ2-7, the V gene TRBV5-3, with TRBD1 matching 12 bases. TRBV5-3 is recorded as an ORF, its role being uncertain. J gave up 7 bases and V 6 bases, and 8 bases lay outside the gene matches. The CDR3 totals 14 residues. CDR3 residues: CARNPGQGAGEQYF. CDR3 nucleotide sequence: TGTGCCAGAAACCCGGGACAGGGGGCAGGGGAGCAGTACTTC.